The sequence of this TCR beta chain was determined in a study of cytomegalovirus exposure and HLA in healthy donors. For this clone: Its specificity is unknown.

Study results and limitations: Specificity for CMV antigens was confirmed in vitro for a few of the CMV-associated chains. In a later analysis, TCR beta V- and J-gene trimming showed a link to a missense DCLRE1C variant. CMV serostatus alone was available as immune exposure information.

The PCR contained 60 Vbeta and 13 Jbeta primers. Measured with immunoSEQ multiplex PCR; TCRdb has only the in-frame clones, and not every one. The table has about 130,000 clones, 74% seen once. This CDR3 spans 15 amino acids. From germline, CDR1 is MNHEY and CDR2 SVGAGI. Trimming shortened V by 5 bases and J by 0 bases, and 8 bases separated the two germline ends. The TCR originated in a woman between 50 and 59 years old in good health and CMV-seropositive. Specimen: PBMCs. V and J are TRBV6-5 and TRBJ2-6; D is unclear. CDR3 loop: CASSLESSGANVLTF. CDR3 coding DNA: TGTGCCAGCAGTCTCGAGAGCTCTGGGGCCAACGTCCTGACTTTC.